A single sample is the source of the 18 T cell receptor beta chains below, sequenced in a study of T cell clones after liver transplantation. Method: immunoSEQ multiplex PCR; TCRdb's copy keeps in-frame clones and lacks some. The sample yields just under 60,000 clones, about two thirds seen once. Here the sequenced sample was CD4+ T cells from blood, taken at the roughly 16-month timepoint. The receptors were sampled from a human patient who received a liver transplant. Part of the T cells may come from the graft donor.

The V call is TRBV21-1, the J call TRBJ2-7; TRBD1, the table's D call, lacks a check against the DNA. TRBV21-1 is deemed a pseudogene. The CDR3 is 16 amino acids. CDR3 region: CASSKVRTGGSYEQYV. Written as DNA, the CDR3 is TGTGCCAGCAGCAAAGTCAGAACAGGGGGGTCGTACGAGCAGTACGTC.

This clone was detected a few times. V is TRBV10-1 and J is TRBJ2-7; 11 bases match TRBD1. The junction had 1 base not matched to a gene; V was cut back by 3 bases and J by 6 bases. This CDR3 spans 13 amino acids. Germline V gene data show CDR1 as WNHNN and CDR2 as SYGVQD (reference sequence). The DNA of the CDR3 is TGCGCCAGCAGTGAAGGGACAGGGGGCGAGCAGTACGTC. This gives the protein CASSEGTGGEQYV.

In its sample, this clone was seen a few times. The chain joins TRBV6-4 to TRBJ2-2; TRBD2 aligns across 9 bases. From germline, CDR1 is MRHNA and CDR2 SNTAGT. This CDR3 spans 14 amino acids. With 3 bases clipped from V and 7 bases from J, the junction kept 3 bases outside the gene matches. The DNA of the CDR3 is TGTGCCAGCAGTGAACTAGCGGGTAACGGGGAGCTGTTTTTT. This encodes CASSELAGNGELFF.

J is TRBJ2-7 and V is TRBV5-6; TRBD1 matches at 7 bases. This CDR3 spans 17 amino acids. The germline gives CDR1 SGHDT, CDR2 YYEEEE. With 4 bases clipped from V and 5 bases from J, the junction kept 18 bases outside the gene matches. CDR3 nucleotides: TGTGCCAGCAGCCTCTTTGAAACAGGGGCCAGGGGAGACGAGCAGTACTTC. Its protein is CASSLFETGARGDEQYF.

The rearrangement joins TRBV7-2 to TRBJ1-1; D is undetermined. The V gene's germline CDR1 is SGHTA and CDR2 FQGNSA. V lost 3 bases, J lost 6 bases, and 8 bases lay in between. The CDR3 consists of 12 residues. For the CDR3, the DNA is TGTGCCAGCAGCTTTCCCGGGGCTGAAGCTTTCTTT. Translation: CASSFPGAEAFF.

This chain joins TRBV28 and TRBJ1-1; 7 nucleotides align to TRBD1. This CDR3 is built from 12 residues. Germline V lookup: CDR1 MDHEN, CDR2 SYDVKM. V gave up 10 bases and J gave up 4 bases; unmatched junction bases: 6. The DNA for the CDR3 is TGTGCCACGACCGGACAGGTCACTGAAGCTTTCTTT. Its protein is CATTGQVTEAFF. Full variable domain (missing parts from reference TRBV28 and TRBJ1-1): DVKVTQSSRYLVKRTGEKVFLECVQDMDHENMFWYRQDPGLGLRLIYFSYDVKMKEKGDIPEGYSVSREKKERFSLILESASTNQTSMYLCATTGQVTEAFFGQGTRLTVV.

This clone was seen a few times. The CDR3 nucleotides are TGTGCCAGCAGCTCAGGACAGGGGCACAACTATGGCTACACCTTC. It specifies CASSSGQGHNYGYTF. The chain uses TRBV5-8 and TRBJ1-2; the match to TRBD1 covers 9 bases. The CDR3 loop spans 15 amino acids. After removal of 3 bases from V and 2 bases from J, the junction contained 5 bases not matched to a gene. Germline V CDR1 and CDR2: SGHTS, YDEGEE.

CDR3 amino acids: CAKPKSGRAGDEQYV. The CDR3 coding sequence is TGTGCCAAACCGAAGAGCGGGAGGGCCGGGGACGAGCAGTACGTC. The rearrangement joins TRBV19 to TRBJ2-7; 10 nucleotides align to TRBD2. The CDR3 totals 15 residues. Germline V lookup: CDR1 LNHDA, CDR2 SQIVND (reference sequence). V dropped 10 bases and J dropped 5; count of bases not matched to a gene: 14.

This rearrangement joins TRBV5-1 to TRBJ2-7, with D unclear. V was pared by 2 bases and J by 7 bases, with 7 bases between. The CDR3 covers 11 residues. The germline V gene encodes CDR1 SGHRS and CDR2 YFSETQ. The CDR3 reads CASSFLGEQYF. CDR3 coding DNA: TGCGCCAGCAGCTTCCTGGGGGAGCAGTACTTC. The whole variable domain, filled in from reference TRBV5-1 and TRBJ2-7, reads KAGVTQTPRYLIKTRGQQVTLSCSPISGHRSVSWYQQTPGQGLQFLFEYFSETQRNKGNFPGRFSGRQFSNSRSEMNVSTLELGDSALYLCASSFLGEQYFGPGTRLTVT.

This clone has a handful of counts. The V and J genes are TRBV7-4 and TRBJ2-7; weak D call: TRBD2 (6 bases). The V gene's germline CDR1 is SGHVT and CDR2 SQSDAQ. The CDR3 totals 12 residues. V dropped 3 bases and J dropped 5 bases, with 8 bases sitting between them. The CDR3 DNA follows: TGTGCCAGCAGCTTTCGGGGGAACGAGCAGTACGTC. Translation: CASSFRGNEQYV.

The chain employs TRBV2 and TRBJ2-5, with D possibly called TRBD1 or TRBD2 (6 bases each). Trimming stripped 7 bases from V and 2 bases from J, with 17 bases between. The CDR3 runs 15 residues. Germline CDR1 SNHLY, CDR2 FYNNEI. This chain's CDR3 is CASTKGGIFQETQYF. The CDR3 DNA is TGTGCCAGCACCAAAGGGGGGATTTTTCAAGAGACCCAGTACTTC.

The chain joins TRBV19 to TRBJ2-5; a possible D gene is TRBD1 (6 bases). Deletions cut 4 bases from V and 4 bases from J, with 13 bases between. This CDR3 has 14 amino acids. Germline CDR1 is LNHDA and CDR2 is SQIVND (reference sequence). The CDR3 sequence: CASSTPDRRETQYF. CDR3 nucleotides: TGTGCCAGTAGTACTCCAGACAGGCGAGAGACCCAGTACTTC.

The J gene is TRBJ2-3, the V gene TRBV5-1, with 9 positions matching TRBD1. V was pared by 8 bases and J by 9 bases, with 7 bases of the junction left unmatched. CDR3 length: 12 residues. Germline values: CDR1 SGHRS, CDR2 YFSETQ. The chain's CDR3 is CASGDGQGTQYF. CDR3 nucleotide sequence: TGCGCCAGTGGAGACGGACAGGGGACGCAGTATTTT.

V is TRBV30 and J is TRBJ2-7, with 11 bases fitting TRBD1. Trimming at V came to 5 bases and at J to 0 bases, leaving 3 bases not matched to a gene. CDR1 is GTSNPN and CDR2 is SVGIG in the germline V gene (reference sequence). CDR3 length equals 14 residues. CDR3 amino acids: CAWPGTGGSYEQYV. The CDR3, as DNA: TGTGCCTGGCCCGGGACAGGGGGCTCCTACGAGCAGTACGTC.

In regard to this clone: The same CDR3 is also encoded by other DNA sequences in this sample. V is TRBV27 and J is TRBJ1-5; D is unclear. From germline, CDR1 is MNHEY and CDR2 SMNVEV (reference sequence). V lost 2 bases and J 7 bases, leaving 9 bases between the germline ends. The CDR3 runs 13 residues. The CDR3 reads CASSLAGGQPQHF. Written as DNA, the CDR3 is TGTGCCAGCAGTTTAGCAGGCGGGCAGCCCCAGCATTTT.

The gene calls are TRBV5-1 and TRBJ2-3; possibly TRBD1 for D (5 bases). The CDR3 sequence is 15 residues long. V lost 0 bases to trimming and J lost 2 bases, with 10 bases between them. The V gene's germline CDR1 is SGHRS and CDR2 YFSETQ. The DNA of the CDR3 is TGCGCCAGCAGCTTGGGGCAGGGATACACAGATACGCAGTATTTT. Its protein product is CASSLGQGYTDTQYF.

The chain links TRBV5-1 to TRBJ2-1; TRBD1 matches at 7 bases. CDR3 length equals 14 residues. Germline lookup yields CDR1 SGHRS and CDR2 YFSETQ. Trimming removed 4 bases from V and 5 bases from J; junction bases left unmatched: 6. The CDR3: CASSLTGRNNEQFF. Here the CDR3 DNA reads TGCGCCAGCAGCCTGACAGGGAGAAACAATGAGCAGTTCTTC. Supplemented by reference TRBV5-1 and TRBJ2-1, the full variable domain reads KAGVTQTPRYLIKTRGQQVTLSCSPISGHRSVSWYQQTPGQGLQFLFEYFSETQRNKGNFPGRFSGRQFSNSRSEMNVSTLELGDSALYLCASSLTGRNNEQFFGPGTRLTVL.

This clone was found many times. The CDR3 DNA reads TGTGCCAGCAGCGTCCGTTCCAATGAGCAGTTCTTC. Amino acids: CASSVRSNEQFF. The chain carries TRBV6-1 and TRBJ2-1; D unresolved. The CDR3 has 12 amino acids. Germline values: CDR1 MNHNS, CDR2 SASEGT. The V end lost 6 bases, the J end lost 6 bases, and 9 bases lay between the germline ends.